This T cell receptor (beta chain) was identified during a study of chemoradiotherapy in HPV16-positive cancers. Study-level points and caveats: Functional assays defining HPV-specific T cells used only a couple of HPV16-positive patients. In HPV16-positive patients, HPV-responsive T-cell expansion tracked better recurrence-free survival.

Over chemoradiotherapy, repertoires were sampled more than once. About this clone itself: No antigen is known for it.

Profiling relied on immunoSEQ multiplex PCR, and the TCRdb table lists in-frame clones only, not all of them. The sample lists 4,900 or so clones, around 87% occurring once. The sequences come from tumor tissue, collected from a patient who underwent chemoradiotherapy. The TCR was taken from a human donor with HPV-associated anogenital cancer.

The chain's CDR3 is CASSGEGAHTGELFF. CDR3 sequence (DNA): TGTGCCAGCAGCGGGGAGGGGGCGCACACCGGGGAGCTGTTTTTT. The chain recombines TRBV9 with TRBJ2-2; possibly TRBD1 or TRBD2 for D (7 bases each). The V gene's germline CDR1 is SGDLS and CDR2 YYNGEE. This CDR3 is 15 amino acids long. V lost 3 bases and J 3 bases, leaving 12 bases between the germline ends.